The T cell receptor beta chain described here comes from a study of T cell clones after liver transplantation. This table comes from immunoSEQ multiplex PCR, and its TCRdb copy is limited to in-frame clones, with some not included. The table records about 75,000 clones, around four fifths of them present only once. Study outcomes and limitations: In 5 of 8 subjects, circulating graft-donor-reactive CD4 TCRbeta sequences fell significantly after transplant. Migration into the graft, not deletion, may explain lost graft donor-reactive T cells.

As concerns this clone: The target antigen is unknown.

The origin of this receptor is a human patient who received a liver transplant. Some T cells may trace back to the graft donor. The sample here was CD4+ T cells from blood, taken less than 50 months after liver transplant.

The CDR3 protein is CASSTKQEGRNIQYF. CDR3 bases: TGTGCCAGTAGTACCAAACAGGAGGGGCGAAACATTCAGTACTTC. This rearrangement joins TRBV19 to TRBJ2-4, with D possibly TRBD2 on 6 matching bases. Germline lookup yields CDR1 LNHDA and CDR2 SQIVND (reference sequence). The CDR3 runs 15 residues. V gave up 4 bases and J gave up 6 bases, with 16 bases separating them.